The clone carrying this TCR beta chain has a single count. The data stem from a study of blood T cell repertoires in COVID-19. Whole-study context: Donors in the United States, Italy and Spain gave samples during acute or convalescent COVID-19. T cells, B-cell-depleted T cells, or PBMCs supplied cDNA or gDNA.

In the authors' methods: Researchers report that nucleated cell counts were estimated from reference gene primer amplification. Sequenced by immunoSEQ multiplex PCR; TCRdb stores in-frame clones only, minus some. The D gene and trimming were derived from the DNA, and the V and J assignments and clone size from that table. The repertoire includes more than 120,000 clones, roughly 90% of them detected once, and 1.5% to 2% sits in the top ten. Germline V gene lookup returns CDR1 SGHTA and CDR2 FQGTGA. V was shortened by 5 bases and J by 3 bases, with 12 bases between the two germline ends. The CDR3 length is 14 residues.

Sequenced material: peripheral blood. The sequence derives from a human donor in a cohort sampled during active COVID-19. The chain carries TRBV7-3 and TRBJ2-3; D perhaps matches TRBD2 (5 bases). In DNA, the CDR3 is TGTGCCAGCAGCCCGGACTGGCGGACAGATACGCAGTATTTT. Translated, it gives CASSPDWRTDTQYF.